The present entry profiles one T cell receptor (beta chain) with its context. This clone came up a few times. Its antigen remains unidentified. No per-base quality is available; no much larger clone lies one base away. Genomic DNA was isolated using the Qiagen DNeasy kit from unsorted PBMCs as well as from negatively selected CD4+ and CD8+ fractions. TCR beta CDR3 regions were subjected to amplification by immunoSEQ multiplex PCR with primers that anneal to V and J segments. A synthetic immune receptor repertoire was used to minimize amplification bias, and any residual bias was removed computationally once sequencing was done. In the authors' own workflow: Repertoire diversity was quantified as the Shannon entropy index using custom Python scripts. The unsorted, CD4+ and CD8+ repertoires were each analyzed separately, with the exception of combined analyses, where CD4+ and CD8+ sequences were merged in silico. A clone was considered expanded if an increase in frequency of at least 2-fold after treatment relative to C1D1 was found, and a pseudocount of 0.5 was applied to clones undetected at baseline. Singleton clones were defined as clones with 0 or 1 copy at C1D1, and non-singleton clones were defined as clones with 2 or more copies. By matching protein sequences in sorted samples from the same patient, clones expanded in unsorted samples were annotated as CD4+, CD8+ or unknown. Wilcoxon tests were applied to paired samples to test diversity changes from C1D1 to C4D1. This immuneACCESS table, as held by TCRdb, lists in-frame sequences with V and J called but not all clones. Of the missing ones, under half trace to an unresolved V gene in checked studies; the others have no known cause. That table furnishes V, J and clone size, whereas the DNA furnished D and trimming. The sample contains several thousand clones, about 86% of them found a single time. Roughly 41% of the sample is taken by the ten largest.

The entry originates in a study of PD-1 blockade in classical Hodgkin lymphoma (dated by TCRdb to the early 2020s). Concerning the study at large: Nivolumab dosing was 3 mg/kg intravenously every 2 weeks, continuing until either disease progression or unacceptable toxicity. To define a peripheral blood immune signature of response to PD-1 blockade in classical Hodgkin lymphoma, the study combined TCR beta sequencing with CyTOF.

In the germline V gene, CDR1 corresponds to KGHSH and CDR2 to LQKENI. V ends up 3 bases short and J 7 bases short, with an unmatched junction base count of 3. The CDR3 spans 13 residues, from the cysteine through the phenylalanine. Kept here is only the CDR3 DNA, which spans 39 bases and is read in frame from base 1. What the study reported, not specific to this receptor: A significant rise by C4D1 was seen in CD4+ but not CD8+ TCR diversity (p=0.0027 vs p=0.16), with the rise being most apparent in complete responders (p=0.02). Only a single clinical trial cohort was studied, and what caused the repertoire differences, possibly disease activity or prior therapy, remained undefined. Diversity was lower in patients who began nivolumab less than 1 year after ASCT, so these patients were left out of later analyses to avoid confounding by immune reconstitution. Baseline TCR diversity was reported to be lower in newly diagnosed patients than in healthy donors, and even lower in relapsed/refractory patients. Trial patients with a complete response had baseline diversity similar to that of newly diagnosed patients, while partial responders and progressors had significantly lower diversity.

The time point label corresponds to: cycle 2 day 1 (C2D1) of nivolumab. Relapse after autologous stem cell transplantation had occurred in all trial patients, and cohorts A, B and C were distinguished by prior brentuximab vedotin exposure. The trial cohort was composed of some 57 patients with relapsed/refractory classical Hodgkin lymphoma, for whom complete response, partial response or progressive disease was recorded as best overall response. Trial patients were treated with single-agent nivolumab in the multi-cohort phase II CheckMate 205 trial. An independent review committee assessed best overall response using the 2007 International Working Group response criteria. Trial PBMCs were obtained immediately prior to nivolumab initiation (C1D1) and on therapy at cycle 2 day 1 and cycle 4 day 1. After peripheral blood was drawn into 8 mL Vacutainer Cell Preparation Tubes, PBMCs were isolated by centrifugation and then cryopreserved.

The chain couples TRBV18 to TRBJ1-5; 7 bases in between match TRBD1. The TCR originated in a human donor with classical Hodgkin lymphoma. The material was peripheral blood mononuclear cells (PBMCs), obtained before the second cycle of nivolumab. The CDR3: CASSPKGGQPQHF. The nucleotide sequence is given as TGTGCCAGCTCACCTAAAGGGGGCCAGCCCCAGCATTTT.